These T cell receptor beta chains were read from a single sample in a study of technical replicates of blood from a few donors. Clones were sequenced by immunoSEQ multiplex PCR, and TCRdb holds only the in-frame ones, with some missing. The sample contains over 55,000 clones, just under 97% of which appear only once. Sequenced input: T cells isolated from PBMCs. The receptors were gathered from a human donor in good health. Each CDR3 is given with its conserved first and last residue. A D gene is named only where the DNA matches it firmly. Clone size is not always given. Where it is, it says once, few, many or a class for expanded clones.

abundance,len,j_gene,v_gene,d_gene,CDR3nt,CDR3aa
.,12,TRBJ2-7,TRBV6-1,.,TGTGCCAGCAGTGTACAGCCCTACGAGCAGTACTTC,CASSVQPYEQYF
.,16,TRBJ2-5,TRBV7-6,TRBD2,TGTGCCAGCAGCTTAGGAGGACTAGCGGAAAAAGAGACCCAGTACTTC,CASSLGGLAEKETQYF
.,23,TRBJ2-3,TRBV27,.,TGTGCCAGCAGTCCCCGCGGACAGGGGACGGCTAGCGGGAGACGGGTAAGAGCGAATACGCAGTATTTT,CASSPRGQGTASGRRVRANTQYF
.,15,TRBJ1-5,TRBV6-6,TRBD1,TGTGCCAGCAGTGACGGACAGGGAGACCGTCAGCCCCAGCATTTT,CASSDGQGDRQPQHF
once,13,TRBJ1-5,TRBV30,.,TGTGCCTGGAGTATGGCGGGCAATCAGCCCCAGCATTTT,CAWSMAGNQPQHF
.,15,TRBJ2-3,TRBV5-1,TRBD2,TGCGCCAGCAGCTATAGCGGGGGTATTTCAGATACGCAGTATTTT,CASSYSGGISDTQYF
.,17,TRBJ2-3,TRBV7-2,TRBD1,TGTGCCAGCAGCTCAGAACGGACAGGGGGCAGGGCAGATACGCAGTATTTT,CASSSERTGGRADTQYF
.,14,TRBJ1-1,TRBV9,.,TGTGCCAGCAGCGCACGGCCAGGGCCCACTGAAGCTTTCTTT,CASSARPGPTEAFF
few,15,TRBJ2-5,TRBV2,TRBD2,TGTGCCAGCCAACTCAGGACTAGCGGAGGCGAGACCCAGTACTTC,CASQLRTSGGETQYF
once,15,TRBJ2-7,TRBV6-1,TRBD1,TGTGCCAGCAGTGGTCGACAGGGGATCAACTACGAGCAGTACTTC,CASSGRQGINYEQYF
.,15,TRBJ2-1,TRBV7-9,TRBD2,TGTGCCAGCAGCTTGAGCGGGAGGGCCTACAATGAGCAGTTCTTC,CASSLSGRAYNEQFF
.,14,TRBJ1-5,TRBV7-6,.,TGTGCCAGCAGCTCAGGGTATAGCAATCAGCCCCAGCATTTT,CASSSGYSNQPQHF
.,15,TRBJ1-2,TRBV7-6,.,TGTGCCAGCAGCTCCCGAGGAGCCATGGGTAATGGCTACACCTTC,CASSSRGAMGNGYTF
.,15,TRBJ2-3,TRBV11-2,TRBD2,TGTGCCAGCTGGGTCGGGCGGGGGTACACAGATACGCAGTATTTT,CASWVGRGYTDTQYF
.,20,TRBJ2-1,TRBV2,TRBD2,TGTGCCAGCAGTGAAGGGGGGCGTCTAGCGGGAGGAACTTCCTACAATGAGCAGTTCTTC,CASSEGGRLAGGTSYNEQFF
.,11,TRBJ2-1,TRBV30,.,TGTGCCTGGAGTGTATATAATGAGCAGTTCTTC,CAWSVYNEQFF
.,14,TRBJ2-1,TRBV10-3,TRBD2,TGTGCCGCCAAAGAAGGACTAGAGGGTTTGGAGCAGTTCTTC,CAAKEGLEGLEQFF
.,12,TRBJ1-5,TRBV6-5,.,TGTGCCAGCACAAACTCCCGGGGTGCCCAGCATTTT,CASTNSRGAQHF
.,14,TRBJ1-2,TRBV19,.,TGTGCCAGTAGTCGCGAAATTTATCCAGGTGGCTACACCTTC,CASSREIYPGGYTF
.,17,TRBJ2-7,TRBV19,TRBD1,TGTGCCAGTAGTGCGTCGAGGACGGGACAGGGGGCTAGGGAGCAGTACTTC,CASSASRTGQGAREQYF
.,16,TRBJ1-1,TRBV5-1,.,TGCGCCAGCAGCTTTGGCGGGGGCCTCATGAACACTGAAGCTTTCTTT,CASSFGGGLMNTEAFF
once,14,TRBJ1-6,TRBV2,TRBD1,TGTGCCAGCAGTCGACAGGGCGACAATTCACCCCTCCACTTT,CASSRQGDNSPLHF
.,16,TRBJ1-1,TRBV5-1,TRBD1,TGCGCCAGCAGCTTGGGACAGGGGGCAATGAACACTGAAGCTTTCTTT,CASSLGQGAMNTEAFF
.,16,TRBJ2-3,TRBV27,.,TGTGCCAGCAGTTTTTACGGGGGTCCTGAGTTTGGGGCGCAGTATTTT,CASSFYGGPEFGAQYF
.,15,TRBJ1-2,TRBV5-6,.,TGTGCAGGTTCCGGGGGGGGCAGGGCCTCTGATGGCTACACCTTC,CAGSGGGRASDGYTF
.,16,TRBJ2-2,TRBV10-3,TRBD2,TGTGCCATCAGTGAGTCAACTAGCGCGAACACCGGGGAGCTGTTTTTT,CAISESTSANTGELFF
.,17,TRBJ2-2,TRBV19,TRBD2,TGTGCCAGTAACCTGGGGCTAGCGGGAGTTGTTACCGGGGAGCTGTTTTTT,CASNLGLAGVVTGELFF
.,16,TRBJ1-4,TRBV2,.,TGTGCCAGCAGTGGTGATGGGGGAGGAACTAATGAAAAACTGTTTTTT,CASSGDGGGTNEKLFF
.,17,TRBJ1-4,TRBV5-1,TRBD1,TGCGCCACCCGGACAGGGCGGGAGTTAACAACTAATGAAAAACTGTTTTTT,CATRTGRELTTNEKLFF
.,13,TRBJ2-1,TRBV19,.,TGTGCCAGTAGTATTGGGGCGAACAATGAGCAGTTCTTC,CASSIGANNEQFF
.,15,TRBJ2-3,TRBV11-2,.,TGTGCCAGCAGCTTCCTACAGGGGGGGGAGGGAACGCAGTATTTT,CASSFLQGGEGTQYF
.,15,TRBJ1-1,TRBV27,TRBD1,TGTGCCAGCAGTCTAGCCACAGGGGGCGGCACTGAAGCTTTCTTT,CASSLATGGGTEAFF
.,16,TRBJ1-1,TRBV30,.,TGTGCCTGGAGTGATCTGAGGGCCGAAATGAACACTGAAGCTTTCTTT,CAWSDLRAEMNTEAFF
.,13,TRBJ1-1,TRBV28,.,TGTGCCAGCAGTTCCGCGACTCAGATTGAAGCTTTCTTT,CASSSATQIEAFF